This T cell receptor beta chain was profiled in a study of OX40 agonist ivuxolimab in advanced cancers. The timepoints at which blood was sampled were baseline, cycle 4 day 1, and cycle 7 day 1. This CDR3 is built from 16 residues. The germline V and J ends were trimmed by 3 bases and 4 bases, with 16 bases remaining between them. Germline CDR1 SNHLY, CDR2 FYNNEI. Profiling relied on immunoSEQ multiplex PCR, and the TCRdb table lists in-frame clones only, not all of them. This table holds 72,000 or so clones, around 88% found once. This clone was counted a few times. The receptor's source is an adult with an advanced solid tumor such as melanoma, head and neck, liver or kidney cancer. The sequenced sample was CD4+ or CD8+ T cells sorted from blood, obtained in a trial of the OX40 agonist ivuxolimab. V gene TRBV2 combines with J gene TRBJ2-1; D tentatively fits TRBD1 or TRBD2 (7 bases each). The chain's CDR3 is CASSDPARGGYNEQFF. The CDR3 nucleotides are TGTGCCAGCAGTGACCCGGCCAGGGGGGGATACAATGAGCAGTTCTTC.